These 15 T cell receptor beta chains were sequenced from one sample in a study of blood T cell repertoires in COVID-19. Produced via immunoSEQ multiplex PCR; TCRdb's table is partial and in-frame only. The table records about 210,000 clones, 75% to 85% of them present only once. The sample consisted of peripheral blood. These receptors originate from a man aged 40-50 years who had recovered from COVID-19.

This sequence joins TRBV30 and TRBJ2-1; D is undetermined. Germline V CDR1 and CDR2: GTSNPN, SVGIG (reference sequence). V lost 1 base, J lost 9 bases, and 13 bases lay in between. The CDR3 spans 13 residues. The CDR3 coding sequence is TGTGCCTGGAGTGCCTCTCGAGTTGGTGAGCAGTTCTTC. It translates to CAWSASRVGEQFF.

The chain carries TRBV5-1 and TRBJ1-5, with 7 bases identical to TRBD1. CDR3 length: 15 residues. With 3 bases clipped from V and 2 bases from J, the junction kept 5 bases outside the gene matches. Germline V gives CDR1 SGHRS, CDR2 YFSETQ. The CDR3 loop is CASSSYDRGNQPQHF. The DNA of the CDR3 is TGCGCCAGCAGCTCCTATGACAGGGGCAATCAGCCCCAGCATTTT.

The chain uses TRBV12-3 or TRBV12-4 and TRBJ1-5; D remains unclear. This CDR3 is 12 amino acids long. Trimming stripped 4 bases from V and 5 bases from J, with 6 bases between. CDR3 sequence reads: CASSSYYQPQHF. CDR3 bases: TGTGCCAGCAGTTCCTACTATCAGCCCCAGCATTTT.

The chain joins TRBV19 to TRBJ2-1; 14 bases are shared with TRBD2. Per the germline V gene, CDR1 is LNHDA and CDR2 is SQIVND (reference sequence). The CDR3 consists of 18 residues. V dropped 4 bases and J dropped 2; count of bases not matched to a gene: 7. The CDR3, as DNA: TGTGCCAGTAGTAGGGAGGGACTAGCGGGAGTTACCTACAATGAGCAGTTCTTC. Residues: CASSREGLAGVTYNEQFF.

V usage is TRBV4-1 and J usage is TRBJ2-7; D is uncertain. This CDR3 is built from 15 residues. CDR1 MGHRA and CDR2 YSYEKL come from the germline V gene. Between the trimmed V and J ends, which lost 0 bases and 1 base, there was a span of 10 bases. CDR3 residues: CASSQELAESYEQYF. The DNA for the CDR3 is TGCGCCAGCAGCCAAGAATTGGCGGAATCCTACGAGCAGTACTTC.

The chain is built from TRBV18 and TRBJ2-3, with 13 bases identical to TRBD2. Germline CDR1 is KGHSH and CDR2 is LQKENI. The CDR3 runs to 16 residues. V was clipped by 6 bases and J by 3 bases; unmatched bases: 6. CDR3: CASSPGTSGMTDTQYF. DNA for the CDR3: TGTGCCAGCTCCCCCGGGACTAGCGGGATGACAGATACGCAGTATTTT. Together with reference TRBV18 and TRBJ2-3, the CDR3 gives the full variable domain: NAGVMQNPRHLVRRRGQEARLRCSPMKGHSHVYWYRQLPEEGLKFMVYLQKENIIDESGMPKERFSAEFPKEGPSILRIQQVVRGDSAAYFCASSPGTSGMTDTQYFGPGTRLTVL.

The chain is built from TRBV5-4 and TRBJ2-3; 11 positions agree with TRBD2. CDR3 length equals 16 residues. V gave up 4 bases and J gave up 6 bases; unmatched junction bases: 10. Germline values: CDR1 SGHNT, CDR2 YYREEE (reference sequence). CDR3 sequence (DNA): TGTGCCAGCAGCCCGAGAGTAGCGGGAGGGCCGGATACGCAGTATTTT. Translated: CASSPRVAGGPDTQYF.

The CDR3: CASSSQSDTQYF. The CDR3 DNA reads as TGTGCCAGCAGCTCCCAATCAGATACGCAGTATTTT. V is TRBV7-9 and J is TRBJ2-3; D gene ambiguous. The germline gives CDR1 SEHNR, CDR2 FQNEAQ (reference sequence). V lost 4 bases to trimming and J lost 4 bases, with 6 bases between them. This CDR3 is built from 12 residues.

On this clone: The sample has other DNA sequences that encode this CDR3 too. The CDR3: CASSQGAAGNTIYF. The DNA of the CDR3 is TGTGCCAGTAGTCAGGGGGCTGCTGGAAACACCATATATTTT. This sequence joins TRBV19 and TRBJ1-3; 8 bases align to TRBD1. This CDR3 is built from 14 residues. Germline V gene lookup returns CDR1 LNHDA and CDR2 SQIVND (reference sequence). The J segment lost 2 bases and the V segment lost 5 bases, leaving 2 bases of the junction unmatched.

V is TRBV3-1 (or the pseudogene TRBV3-2) and J is TRBJ1-6; D is perhaps TRBD1 (5 bases). Germline CDR1 is LGHDT and CDR2 is YNNKEL (reference sequence). The CDR3 is made up of 15 amino acids. Between the trimmed V and J ends, which lost 1 base and 7 bases, there was a span of 11 bases. The CDR3 spells CASSQGDWGNSPLHF. The CDR3 region has the DNA TGTGCCAGCAGCCAAGGGGACTGGGGGAATTCACCCCTCCACTTT.

J is TRBJ2-2 and V is TRBV5-1; 9 positions match TRBD2. Germline V gives CDR1 SGHRS, CDR2 YFSETQ. Trimming removed 0 bases from V and 3 bases from J; junction bases left unmatched: 3. The CDR3 spans 16 residues. CDR3: CASSLGAGGDTGELFF. The CDR3 DNA reads TGCGCCAGCAGCTTGGGAGCGGGAGGTGACACCGGGGAGCTGTTTTTT.

CDR3 nucleotide sequence: TGTGCCACCAGCAGAGATCTTGTCGGTCTTTCTTCCCGTACGAACACTGAAGCTTTCTTT. It encodes CATSRDLVGLSSRTNTEAFF. The V call is TRBV15, the J call TRBJ1-1; D gene unclear. In germline, CDR1 is LNHNV, CDR2 YYDKDF (reference sequence). The CDR3 consists of 20 residues. Trimming removed 0 bases at V and 1 base at J, with 24 bases between.

This clone was recorded once. This chain uses TRBV9 with TRBJ2-5; 10 bases line up with TRBD2. The length of the CDR3 is 15 residues. The V and J ends lost 3 bases and 5 bases, in that order; junction bases with no gene match: 7. Germline V gene sequence: CDR1 SGDLS, CDR2 YYNGEE. This chain's CDR3 is CASSALAGEGETQYF. The CDR3 DNA reads TGTGCCAGCAGCGCCCTAGCGGGGGAGGGGGAGACCCAGTACTTC. Full variable domain (missing parts from reference TRBV9 and TRBJ2-5): DSGVTQTPKHLITATGQRVTLRCSPRSGDLSVYWYQQSLDQGLQFLIQYYNGEERAKGNILERFSAQQFPDLHSELNLSSLELGDSALYFCASSALAGEGETQYFGPGTRLLVL.

This clone was observed a single time. The chain is built from TRBV30 and TRBJ1-2, with D perhaps TRBD1 (6 bases). This CDR3 is built from 15 residues. V was shortened by 0 bases and J by 3 bases, with 14 bases between the two germline ends. In germline, CDR1 is GTSNPN, CDR2 SVGIG (reference sequence). The CDR3 protein is CAWSVGIKGDYGYTF. As DNA, the CDR3 is TGTGCCTGGAGTGTAGGGATCAAGGGGGACTATGGCTACACCTTC.

This clone was observed a few times. The V and J genes are TRBV30 and TRBJ1-3; no clear D. Between the trimmed V and J ends, which lost 4 bases and 4 bases, there was a span of 17 bases. There are 15 residues in the CDR3. The V gene's germline CDR1 is GTSNPN and CDR2 SVGIG (reference sequence). The CDR3 here is CAWNPSTTGGNTIYF. CDR3 DNA: TGTGCCTGGAATCCCAGTACAACGGGAGGAAACACCATATATTTT.